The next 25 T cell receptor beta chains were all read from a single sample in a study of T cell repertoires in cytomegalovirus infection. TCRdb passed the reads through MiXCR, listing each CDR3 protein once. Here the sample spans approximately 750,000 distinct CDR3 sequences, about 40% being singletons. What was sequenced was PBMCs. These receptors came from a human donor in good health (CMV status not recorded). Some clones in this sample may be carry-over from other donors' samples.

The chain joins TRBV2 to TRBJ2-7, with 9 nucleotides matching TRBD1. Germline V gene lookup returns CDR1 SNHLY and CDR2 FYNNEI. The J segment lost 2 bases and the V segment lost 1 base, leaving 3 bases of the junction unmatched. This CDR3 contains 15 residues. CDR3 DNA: TGTGCCAGCAGTGAAGTGGGACAGGGAGCCTACGAGCAGTACTTC. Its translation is CASSEVGQGAYEQYF.

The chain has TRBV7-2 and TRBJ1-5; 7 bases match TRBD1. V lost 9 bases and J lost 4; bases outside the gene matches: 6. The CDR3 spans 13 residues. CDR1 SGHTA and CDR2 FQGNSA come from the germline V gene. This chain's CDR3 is CASGDSQNQPQHF. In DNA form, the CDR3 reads TGTGCCAGTGGGGACAGCCAGAATCAGCCCCAGCATTTT.

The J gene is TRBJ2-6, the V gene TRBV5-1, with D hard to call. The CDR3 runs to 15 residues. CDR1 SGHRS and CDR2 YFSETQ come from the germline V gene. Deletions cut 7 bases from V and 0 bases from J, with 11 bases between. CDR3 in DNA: TGCGCCAGCCGGGCGACGGTCTCTGGGGCCAACGTCCTGACTTTC. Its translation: CASRATVSGANVLTF.

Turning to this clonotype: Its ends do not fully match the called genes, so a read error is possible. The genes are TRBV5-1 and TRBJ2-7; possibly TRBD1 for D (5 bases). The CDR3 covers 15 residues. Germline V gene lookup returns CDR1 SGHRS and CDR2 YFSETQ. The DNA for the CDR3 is TGCGCCAGCAGCTTGGGGGCAGGGCTTTTCTACGATCAGTACTTC. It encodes CASSLGAGLFYDQYF.

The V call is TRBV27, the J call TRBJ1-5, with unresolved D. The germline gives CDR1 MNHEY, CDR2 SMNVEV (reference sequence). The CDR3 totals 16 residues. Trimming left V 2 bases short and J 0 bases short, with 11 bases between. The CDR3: CASSLLAPRSNQPQHF. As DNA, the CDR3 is TGTGCCAGCAGTTTACTGGCACCCCGTAGCAATCAGCCCCAGCATTTT.

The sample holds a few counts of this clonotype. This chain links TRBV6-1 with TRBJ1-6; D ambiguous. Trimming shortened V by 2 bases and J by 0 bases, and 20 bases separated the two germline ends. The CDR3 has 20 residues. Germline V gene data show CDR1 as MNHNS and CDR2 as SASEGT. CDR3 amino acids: CASSEPPWVSGSSYNSPLHF. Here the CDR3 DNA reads TGTGCCAGCAGTGAACCCCCCTGGGTCTCCGGAAGCTCCTATAATTCACCCCTCCACTTT.

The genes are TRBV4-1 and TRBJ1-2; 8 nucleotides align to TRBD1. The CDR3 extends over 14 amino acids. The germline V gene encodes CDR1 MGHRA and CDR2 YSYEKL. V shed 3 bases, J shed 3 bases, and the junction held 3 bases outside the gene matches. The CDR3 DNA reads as TGCGCCAGCAGCCAGGGACAGGCTTACTATGGCTACACCTTC. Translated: CASSQGQAYYGYTF.

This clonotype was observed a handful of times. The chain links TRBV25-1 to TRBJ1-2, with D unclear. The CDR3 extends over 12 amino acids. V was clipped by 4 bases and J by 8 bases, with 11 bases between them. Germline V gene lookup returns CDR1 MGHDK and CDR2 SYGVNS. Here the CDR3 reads CASSGSFGGYTF. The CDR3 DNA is TGTGCCAGCAGTGGATCCTTTGGGGGCTACACCTTC.

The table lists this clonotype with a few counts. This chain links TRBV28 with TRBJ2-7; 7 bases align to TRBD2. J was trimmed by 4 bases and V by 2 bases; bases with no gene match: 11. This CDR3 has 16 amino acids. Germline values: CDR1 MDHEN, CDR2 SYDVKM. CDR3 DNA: TGTGCCAGCAGTTTAGACCTCAGGGAGGGGAATTACGAGCAGTACTTC. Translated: CASSLDLREGNYEQYF.

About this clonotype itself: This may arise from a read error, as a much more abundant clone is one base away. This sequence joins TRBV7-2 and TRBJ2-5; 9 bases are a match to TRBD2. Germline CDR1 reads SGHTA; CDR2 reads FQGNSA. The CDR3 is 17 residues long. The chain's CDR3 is CARSLVLGLAGQETQYF. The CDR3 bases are TGTGCCAGAAGCTTAGTGCTCGGTCTAGCGGGGCAAGAGACCCAGTACTTC.

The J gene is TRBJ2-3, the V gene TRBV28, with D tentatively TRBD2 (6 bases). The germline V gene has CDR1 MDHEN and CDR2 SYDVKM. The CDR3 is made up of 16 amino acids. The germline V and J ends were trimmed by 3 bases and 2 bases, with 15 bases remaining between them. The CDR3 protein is CASSFPRAGLTDTQYF. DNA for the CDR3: TGTGCCAGCAGTTTCCCCCGGGCGGGGCTCACAGATACGCAGTATTTT. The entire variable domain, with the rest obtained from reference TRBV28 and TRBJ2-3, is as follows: DVKVTQSSRYLVKRTGEKVFLECVQDMDHENMFWYRQDPGLGLRLIYFSYDVKMKEKGDIPEGYSVSREKKERFSLILESASTNQTSMYLCASSFPRAGLTDTQYFGPGTRLTVL.

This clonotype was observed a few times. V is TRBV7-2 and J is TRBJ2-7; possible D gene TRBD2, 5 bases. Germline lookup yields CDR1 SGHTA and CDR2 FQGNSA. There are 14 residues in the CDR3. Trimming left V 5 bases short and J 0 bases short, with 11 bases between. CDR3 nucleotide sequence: TGTGCCAGCAGCCTCACCGACTACTCCTACGAGCAGTACTTC. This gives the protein CASSLTDYSYEQYF. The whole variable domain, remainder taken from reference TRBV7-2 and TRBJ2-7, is GAGVSQSPSNKVTEKGKDVELRCDPISGHTALYWYRQSLGQGLEFLIYFQGNSAPDKSGLPSDRFSAERTGGSVSTLTIQRTQQEDSAVYLCASSLTDYSYEQYFGPGTRLTVT.

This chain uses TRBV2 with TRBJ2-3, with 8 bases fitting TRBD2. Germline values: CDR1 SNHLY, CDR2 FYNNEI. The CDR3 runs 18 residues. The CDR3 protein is CARQGLAHVRLNTDTQYF. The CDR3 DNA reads TGTGCGCGACAAGGACTAGCTCATGTTAGACTTAACACAGATACGCAGTATTTT. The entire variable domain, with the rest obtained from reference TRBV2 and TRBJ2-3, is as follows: EPEVTQTPSHQVTQMGQEVILRCVPISNHLYFYWYRQILGQKVEFLVSFYNNEISEKSEIFDDQFSVERPDGSNFTLKIRSTKLEDSAMYFCARQGLAHVRLNTDTQYFGPGTRLTVL.

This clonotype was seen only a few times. As DNA, the CDR3 is TGTGCCAGCAGCTTAGAGGCAGGGCTCCAACAAGAGACCCAGTACTTC. Its protein product is CASSLEAGLQQETQYF. The chain employs TRBV7-8 and TRBJ2-5; maybe TRBD1 (5 bases). From germline, CDR1 is SGHVS and CDR2 FQNEAQ. V was trimmed by 1 base and J by 2 bases, leaving 14 bases between them. The length of the CDR3 is 16 residues. The full variable domain, completed using reference TRBV7-8 and TRBJ2-5, is GAGVSQSPRYKVAKRGQDVALRCDPISGHVSLFWYQQALGQGPEFLTYFQNEAQLDKSGLPSDRFFAERPEGSVSTLKIQRTQQEDSAVYLCASSLEAGLQQETQYFGPGTRLLVL.

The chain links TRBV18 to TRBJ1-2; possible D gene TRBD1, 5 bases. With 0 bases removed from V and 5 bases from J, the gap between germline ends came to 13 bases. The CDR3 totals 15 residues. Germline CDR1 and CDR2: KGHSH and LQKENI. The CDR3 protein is CASSPPTGRGYGYTF. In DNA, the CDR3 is TGTGCCAGCTCACCACCCACGGGGCGCGGTTATGGCTACACCTTC.

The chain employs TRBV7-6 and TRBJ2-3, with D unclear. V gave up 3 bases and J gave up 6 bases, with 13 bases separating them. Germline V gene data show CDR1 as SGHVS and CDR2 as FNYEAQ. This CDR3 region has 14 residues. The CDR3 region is CASSLGTYTDTQYF. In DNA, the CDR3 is TGTGCCAGCAGCTTGGGAACATACACGGATACGCAGTATTTT. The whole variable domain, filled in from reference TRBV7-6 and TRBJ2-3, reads GAGVSQSPRYKVTKRGQDVALRCDPISGHVSLYWYRQALGQGPEFLTYFNYEAQQDKSGLPNDRFSAERPEGSISTLTIQRTEQRDSAMYRCASSLGTYTDTQYFGPGTRLTVL.

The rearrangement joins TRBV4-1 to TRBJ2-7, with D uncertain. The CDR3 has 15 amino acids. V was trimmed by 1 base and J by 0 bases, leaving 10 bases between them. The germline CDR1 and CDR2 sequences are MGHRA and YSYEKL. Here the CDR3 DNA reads TGCGCCAGCAGCCAAGGGCAGAGACTCTCCTACGAGCAGTACTTC. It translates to CASSQGQRLSYEQYF.

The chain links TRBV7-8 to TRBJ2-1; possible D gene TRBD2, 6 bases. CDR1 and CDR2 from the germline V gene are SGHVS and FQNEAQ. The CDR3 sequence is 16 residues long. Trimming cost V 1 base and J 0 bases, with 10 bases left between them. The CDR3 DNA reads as TGTGCCAGCAGCTTAGGACGGGGGAGCTCCTACAATGAGCAGTTCTTC. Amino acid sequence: CASSLGRGSSYNEQFF.

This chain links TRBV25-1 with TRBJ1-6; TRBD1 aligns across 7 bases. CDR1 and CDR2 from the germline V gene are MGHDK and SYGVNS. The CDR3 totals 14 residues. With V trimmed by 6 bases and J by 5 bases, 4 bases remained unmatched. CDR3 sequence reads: CASRRQGDNSPLHF. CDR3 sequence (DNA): TGTGCCAGCAGAAGACAGGGAGATAATTCACCCCTCCACTTT.

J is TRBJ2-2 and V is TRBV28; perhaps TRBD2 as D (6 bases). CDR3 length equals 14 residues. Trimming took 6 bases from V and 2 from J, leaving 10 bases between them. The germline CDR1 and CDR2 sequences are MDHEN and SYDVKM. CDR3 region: CASRGRSNTGELFF. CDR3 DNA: TGTGCCAGCAGAGGGAGGTCTAACACCGGGGAGCTGTTTTTT. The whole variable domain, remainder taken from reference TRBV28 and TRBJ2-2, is DVKVTQSSRYLVKRTGEKVFLECVQDMDHENMFWYRQDPGLGLRLIYFSYDVKMKEKGDIPEGYSVSREKKERFSLILESASTNQTSMYLCASRGRSNTGELFFGEGSRLTVL.

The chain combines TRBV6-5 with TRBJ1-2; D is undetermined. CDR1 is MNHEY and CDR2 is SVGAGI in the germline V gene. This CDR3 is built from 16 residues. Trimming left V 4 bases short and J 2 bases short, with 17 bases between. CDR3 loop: CASSSSSRNGNYGYTF. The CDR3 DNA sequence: TGTGCCAGCAGTTCCTCTTCCAGGAACGGGAACTATGGCTACACCTTC.

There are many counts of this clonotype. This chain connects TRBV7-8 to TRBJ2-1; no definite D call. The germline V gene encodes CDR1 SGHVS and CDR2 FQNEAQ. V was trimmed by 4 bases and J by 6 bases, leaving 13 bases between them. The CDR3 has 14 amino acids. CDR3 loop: CASSSGPSRNEQFF. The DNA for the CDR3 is TGTGCCAGCAGCTCTGGACCTTCGCGCAATGAGCAGTTCTTC.

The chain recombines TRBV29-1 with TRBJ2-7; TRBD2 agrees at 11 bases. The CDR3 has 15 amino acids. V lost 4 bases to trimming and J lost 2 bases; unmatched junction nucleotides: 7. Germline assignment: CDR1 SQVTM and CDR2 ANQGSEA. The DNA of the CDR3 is TGCAGCGTTGTTATTGGGACTAGCGGAGCCTACGAGCAGTACTTC. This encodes CSVVIGTSGAYEQYF.

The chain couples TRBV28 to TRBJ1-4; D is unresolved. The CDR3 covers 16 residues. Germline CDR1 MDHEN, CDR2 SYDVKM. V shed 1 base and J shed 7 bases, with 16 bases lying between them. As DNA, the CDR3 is TGTGCCAGCAGTTTATTCCGAGACGTAGTTCCTGAAAAACTGTTTTTT. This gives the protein CASSLFRDVVPEKLFF.

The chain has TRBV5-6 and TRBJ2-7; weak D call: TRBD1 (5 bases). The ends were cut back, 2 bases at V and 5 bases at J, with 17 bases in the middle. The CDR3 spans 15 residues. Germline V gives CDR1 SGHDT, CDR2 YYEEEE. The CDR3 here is CASSFRQLVYHEQYF. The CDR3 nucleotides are TGTGCCAGCAGCTTCAGACAGCTCGTGTACCACGAGCAGTACTTC.